The TCR beta chain described here comes from a study of identical twins. Findings and limits, study-wide: Memory repertoires lacked the insertion deficit that abundant cord blood beta clonotypes showed.

There were only healthy Caucasians among the donors. Template switching added a universal primer binding site, and final cDNA carried unique molecular identifiers. TCRdb processed the 5' RACE reads anew with MiXCR; each CDR3 protein has one entry. The sample records some 260,000 distinct CDR3 sequences, around 15% being singletons. A few counts support this clonotype. What it binds is not known. V shed 4 bases and J 1 base; nucleotides not matched to a gene: 3. The CDR3 spans 15 residues. Germline assignment: CDR1 KGHDR and CDR2 SFDVKD. What was sequenced was memory (CD45RO+) T cells sorted from blood. The clonotype comes from a woman under 30 in good health. The chain carries TRBV24-1 and TRBJ2-3; 8 bases are a match to TRBD2. The CDR3: CATSDLSGGTDTQYF. The CDR3 DNA reads TGTGCCACCAGTGACCTTAGCGGGGGCACAGATACGCAGTATTTT.